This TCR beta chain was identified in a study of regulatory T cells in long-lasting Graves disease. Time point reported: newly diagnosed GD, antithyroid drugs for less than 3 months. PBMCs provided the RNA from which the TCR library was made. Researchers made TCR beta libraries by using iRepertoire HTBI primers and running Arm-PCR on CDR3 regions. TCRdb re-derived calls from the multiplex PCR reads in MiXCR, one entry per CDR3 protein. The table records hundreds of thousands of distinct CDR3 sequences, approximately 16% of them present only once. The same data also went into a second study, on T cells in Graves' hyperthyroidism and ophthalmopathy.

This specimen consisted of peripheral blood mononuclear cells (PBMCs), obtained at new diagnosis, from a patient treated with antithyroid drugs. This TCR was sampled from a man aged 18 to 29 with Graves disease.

This chain's CDR3 is CASSLRTSDEQYF. CDR3 nucleotides: TGTGCCAGTAGCCTCCGGACTAGTGACGAGCAGTACTTC. The genes are TRBV19 and TRBJ2-7; 7 bases are a match to TRBD2. Germline values: CDR1 LNHDA, CDR2 SQIVND (reference sequence). Trimming at V came to 6 bases and at J to 5 bases, leaving 7 bases not matched to a gene. This CDR3 spans 13 amino acids.